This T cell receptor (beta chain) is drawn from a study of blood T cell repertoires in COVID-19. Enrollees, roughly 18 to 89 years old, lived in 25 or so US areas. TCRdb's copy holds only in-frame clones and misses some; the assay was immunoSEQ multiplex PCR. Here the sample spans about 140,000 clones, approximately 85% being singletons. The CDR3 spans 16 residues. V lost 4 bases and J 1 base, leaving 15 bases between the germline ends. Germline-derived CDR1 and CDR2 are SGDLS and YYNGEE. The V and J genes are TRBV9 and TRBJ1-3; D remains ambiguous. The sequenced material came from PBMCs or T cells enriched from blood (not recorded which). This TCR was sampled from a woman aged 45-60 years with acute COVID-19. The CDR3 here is CASSPGWEVSGNTIYF. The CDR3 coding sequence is TGTGCCAGCAGCCCGGGTTGGGAGGTATCTGGAAACACCATATATTTT.